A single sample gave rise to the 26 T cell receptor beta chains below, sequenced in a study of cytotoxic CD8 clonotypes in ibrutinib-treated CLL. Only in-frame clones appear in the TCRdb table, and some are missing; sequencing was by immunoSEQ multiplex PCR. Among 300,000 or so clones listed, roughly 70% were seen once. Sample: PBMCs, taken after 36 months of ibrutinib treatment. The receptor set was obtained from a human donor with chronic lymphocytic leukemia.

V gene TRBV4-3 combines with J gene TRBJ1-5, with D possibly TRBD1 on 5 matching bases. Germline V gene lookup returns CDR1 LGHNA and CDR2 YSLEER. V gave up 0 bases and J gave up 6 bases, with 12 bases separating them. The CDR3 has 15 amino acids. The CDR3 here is CASSQDRSGGQPQHF. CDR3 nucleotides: TGCGCCAGCAGCCAAGATCGATCCGGGGGTCAGCCCCAGCATTTT.

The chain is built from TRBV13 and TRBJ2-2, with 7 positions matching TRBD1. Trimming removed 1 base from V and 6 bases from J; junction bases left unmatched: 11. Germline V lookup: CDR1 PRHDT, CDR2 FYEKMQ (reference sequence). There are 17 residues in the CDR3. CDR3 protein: CASSLVGLDRSPGELFF. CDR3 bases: TGTGCCAGCAGCTTAGTAGGCTTGGACAGGTCCCCCGGGGAGCTGTTTTTT.

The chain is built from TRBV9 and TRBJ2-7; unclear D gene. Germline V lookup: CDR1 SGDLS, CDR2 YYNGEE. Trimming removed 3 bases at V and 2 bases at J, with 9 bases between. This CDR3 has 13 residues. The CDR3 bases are TGTGCCAGCAGCGAGTGGGCGGCCTACGAGCAGTACTTC. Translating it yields CASSEWAAYEQYF.

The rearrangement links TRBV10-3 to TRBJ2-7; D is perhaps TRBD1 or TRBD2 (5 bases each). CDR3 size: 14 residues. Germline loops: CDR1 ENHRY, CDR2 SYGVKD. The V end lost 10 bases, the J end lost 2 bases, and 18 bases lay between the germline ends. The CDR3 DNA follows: TGTGCCACCACGACCGGGACCGGTCCCTACGAGCAGTACTTC. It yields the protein CATTTGTGPYEQYF.

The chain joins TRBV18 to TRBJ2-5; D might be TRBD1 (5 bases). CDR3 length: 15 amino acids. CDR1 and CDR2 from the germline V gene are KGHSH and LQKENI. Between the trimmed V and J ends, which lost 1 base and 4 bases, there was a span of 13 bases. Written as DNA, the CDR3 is TGTGCCAGCTCACCACTGGTAGGGGCAGGAGAGACCCAGTACTTC. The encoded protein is CASSPLVGAGETQYF.

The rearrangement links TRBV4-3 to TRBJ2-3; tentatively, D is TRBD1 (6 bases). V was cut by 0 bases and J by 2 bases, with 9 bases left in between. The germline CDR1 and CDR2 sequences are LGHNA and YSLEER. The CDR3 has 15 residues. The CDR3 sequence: CASSQDRGFTDTQYF. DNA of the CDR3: TGCGCCAGCAGCCAAGACAGGGGATTCACAGATACGCAGTATTTT.

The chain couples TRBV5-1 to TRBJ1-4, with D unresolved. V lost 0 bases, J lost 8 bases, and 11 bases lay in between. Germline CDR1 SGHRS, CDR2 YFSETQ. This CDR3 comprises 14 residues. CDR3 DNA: TGCGCCAGCAGCTTGGGGTCGGAAGGCGAAAAACTGTTTTTT. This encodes CASSLGSEGEKLFF.

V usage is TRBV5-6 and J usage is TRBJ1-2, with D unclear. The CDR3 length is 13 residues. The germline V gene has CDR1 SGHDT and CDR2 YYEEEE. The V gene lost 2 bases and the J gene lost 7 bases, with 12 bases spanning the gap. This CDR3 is CASSFLDNFGYTF. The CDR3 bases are TGTGCCAGCAGCTTTCTAGACAATTTTGGCTACACCTTC.

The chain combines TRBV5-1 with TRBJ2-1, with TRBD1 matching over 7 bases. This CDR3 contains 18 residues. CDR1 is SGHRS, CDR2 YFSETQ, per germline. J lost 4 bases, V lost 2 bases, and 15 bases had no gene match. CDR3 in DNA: TGCGCCAGCAGCTTCAACAGGCCCGGGACAGACCTTTACAATGAGCAGTTCTTC. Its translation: CASSFNRPGTDLYNEQFF. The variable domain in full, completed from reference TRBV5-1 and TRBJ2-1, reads KAGVTQTPRYLIKTRGQQVTLSCSPISGHRSVSWYQQTPGQGLQFLFEYFSETQRNKGNFPGRFSGRQFSNSRSEMNVSTLELGDSALYLCASSFNRPGTDLYNEQFFGPGTRLTVL.

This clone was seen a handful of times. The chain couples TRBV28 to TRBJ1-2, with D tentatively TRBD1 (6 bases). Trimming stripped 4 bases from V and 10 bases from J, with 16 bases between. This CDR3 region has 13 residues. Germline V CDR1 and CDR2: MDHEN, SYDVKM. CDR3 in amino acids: CASSSRGTDPYTF. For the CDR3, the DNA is TGTGCCAGCAGTTCAAGGGGGACGGATCCCTACACCTTC.

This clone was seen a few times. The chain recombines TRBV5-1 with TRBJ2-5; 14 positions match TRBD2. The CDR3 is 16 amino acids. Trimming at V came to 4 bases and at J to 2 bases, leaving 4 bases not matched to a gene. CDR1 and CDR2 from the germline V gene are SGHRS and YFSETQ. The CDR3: CASSLRTSGGQETQYF. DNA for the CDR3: TGCGCCAGCAGCCTCCGGACTAGCGGGGGGCAAGAGACCCAGTACTTC.

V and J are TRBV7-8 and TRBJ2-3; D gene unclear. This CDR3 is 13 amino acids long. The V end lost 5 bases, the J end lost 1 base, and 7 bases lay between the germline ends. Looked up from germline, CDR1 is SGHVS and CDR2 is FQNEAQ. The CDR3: CASSPTGTDTQYF. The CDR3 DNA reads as TGTGCCAGCAGCCCTACGGGCACAGATACGCAGTATTTT.

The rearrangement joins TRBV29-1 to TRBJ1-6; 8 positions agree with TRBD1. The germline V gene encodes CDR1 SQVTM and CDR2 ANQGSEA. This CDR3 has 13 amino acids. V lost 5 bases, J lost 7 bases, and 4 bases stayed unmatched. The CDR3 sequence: CSVSTGVNSPLHF. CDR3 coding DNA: TGCAGCGTTTCGACAGGGGTCAATTCACCCCTCCACTTT.

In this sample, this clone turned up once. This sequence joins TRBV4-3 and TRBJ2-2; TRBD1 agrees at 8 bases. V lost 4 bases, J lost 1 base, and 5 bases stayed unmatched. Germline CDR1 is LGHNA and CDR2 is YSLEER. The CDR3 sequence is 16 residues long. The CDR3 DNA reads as TGCGCCAGCAGCCTTGGGACAGGATTGAACACCGGGGAGCTGTTTTTT. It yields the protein CASSLGTGLNTGELFF.

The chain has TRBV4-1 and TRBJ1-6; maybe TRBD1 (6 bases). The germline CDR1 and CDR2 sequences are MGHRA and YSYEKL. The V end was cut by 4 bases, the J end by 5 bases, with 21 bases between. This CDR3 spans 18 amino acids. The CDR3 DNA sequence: TGCGCCAGCAGCCTAGGACGACAGGTCTGGGGTCATAATTCACCCCTCCACTTT. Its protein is CASSLGRQVWGHNSPLHF.

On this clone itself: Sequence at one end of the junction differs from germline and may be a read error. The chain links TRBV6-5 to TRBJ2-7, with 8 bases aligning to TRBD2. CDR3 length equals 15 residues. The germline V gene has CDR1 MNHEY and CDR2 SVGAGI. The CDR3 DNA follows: TGTGCCAGCAGGGAGAGGGAGCGGGAGACCTATGAGCAGTACTTC. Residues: CASRERERETYEQYF.

The CDR3 is CAWSVDRGLGETQYF. Here the CDR3 DNA reads TGTGCCTGGAGTGTGGACAGGGGGCTAGGAGAGACCCAGTACTTC. The rearrangement links TRBV30 to TRBJ2-5; 11 nucleotides line up with TRBD1. Trimming removed 0 bases from V and 4 bases from J; junction bases left unmatched: 4. CDR1 is GTSNPN and CDR2 is SVGIG in the germline V gene (reference sequence). The CDR3 is made up of 15 amino acids.

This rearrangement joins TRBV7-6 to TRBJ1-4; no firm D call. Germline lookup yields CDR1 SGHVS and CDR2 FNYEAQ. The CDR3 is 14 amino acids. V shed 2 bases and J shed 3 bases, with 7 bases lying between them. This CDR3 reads CASSLLSPNEKLFF. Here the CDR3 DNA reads TGTGCCAGCAGCTTACTCAGCCCTAATGAAAAACTGTTTTTT.

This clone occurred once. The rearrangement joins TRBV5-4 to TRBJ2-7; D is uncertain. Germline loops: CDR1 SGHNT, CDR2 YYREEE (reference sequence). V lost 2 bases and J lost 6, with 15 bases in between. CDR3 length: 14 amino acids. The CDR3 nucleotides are TGTGCCAGCAGCTTTAACAATGCATGGGGCGAGCAGTACTTC. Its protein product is CASSFNNAWGEQYF.

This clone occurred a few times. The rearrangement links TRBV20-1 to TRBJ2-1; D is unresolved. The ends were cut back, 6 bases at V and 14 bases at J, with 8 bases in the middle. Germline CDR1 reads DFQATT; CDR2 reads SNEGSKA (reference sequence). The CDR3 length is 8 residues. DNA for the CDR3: TGCAGTGCCAGCATGAAGTTCTTC. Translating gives CSASMKFF.

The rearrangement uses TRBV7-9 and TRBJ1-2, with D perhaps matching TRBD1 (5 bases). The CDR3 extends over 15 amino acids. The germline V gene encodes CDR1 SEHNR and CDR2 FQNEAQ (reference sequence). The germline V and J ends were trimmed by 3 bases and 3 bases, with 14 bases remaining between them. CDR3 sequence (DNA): TGTGCCAGCAGCTTCGCAGGGAATAGAGACTATGGCTACACCTTC. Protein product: CASSFAGNRDYGYTF.

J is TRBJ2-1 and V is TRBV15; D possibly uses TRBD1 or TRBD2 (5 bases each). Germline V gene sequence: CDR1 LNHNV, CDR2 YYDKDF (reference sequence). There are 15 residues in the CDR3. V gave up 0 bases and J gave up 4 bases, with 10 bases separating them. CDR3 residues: CATSRDLWGYNEQFF. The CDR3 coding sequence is TGTGCCACCAGCAGAGACCTTTGGGGGTACAATGAGCAGTTCTTC.

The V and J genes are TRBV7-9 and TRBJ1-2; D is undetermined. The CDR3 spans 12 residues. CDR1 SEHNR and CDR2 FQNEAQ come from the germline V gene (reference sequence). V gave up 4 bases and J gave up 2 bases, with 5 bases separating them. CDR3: CASSSGNYGYTF. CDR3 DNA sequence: TGTGCCAGCAGCTCAGGAAACTATGGCTACACCTTC.

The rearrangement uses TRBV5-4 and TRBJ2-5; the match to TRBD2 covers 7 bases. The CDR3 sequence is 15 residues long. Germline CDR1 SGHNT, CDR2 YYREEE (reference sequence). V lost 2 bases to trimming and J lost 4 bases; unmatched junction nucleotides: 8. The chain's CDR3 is CASSFRWRERETQYF. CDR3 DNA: TGTGCCAGCAGCTTCAGGTGGCGGGAGCGAGAGACCCAGTACTTC.

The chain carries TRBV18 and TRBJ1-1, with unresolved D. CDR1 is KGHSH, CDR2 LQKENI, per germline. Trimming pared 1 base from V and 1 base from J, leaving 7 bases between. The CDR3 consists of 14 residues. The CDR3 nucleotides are TGTGCCAGCTCACCACGAGGGTCGAACACTGAAGCTTTCTTT. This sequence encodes CASSPRGSNTEAFF.

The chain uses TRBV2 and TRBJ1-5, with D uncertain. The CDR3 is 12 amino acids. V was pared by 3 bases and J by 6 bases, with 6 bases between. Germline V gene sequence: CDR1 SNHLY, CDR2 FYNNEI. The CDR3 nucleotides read TGTGCCAGCAGTGACTTCAGTCAGCCCCAGCATTTT. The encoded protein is CASSDFSQPQHF.